A single sample gave rise to the 27 T cell receptor beta chains below, sequenced in a study of blood T cell repertoires in COVID-19. The method was immunoSEQ multiplex PCR; TCRdb's version includes in-frame clones alone and lacks a portion of them. The sample has around 170,000 clones; 70% to 90% are singletons. Sequencing input: peripheral blood. The receptor set was obtained from a woman aged 25-40 years with active or convalescent COVID-19.

This rearrangement joins TRBV27 to TRBJ1-4; 7 bases are shared with TRBD1. This CDR3 has 15 residues. V lost 5 bases and J lost 5; bases outside the gene matches: 8. The germline V gene encodes CDR1 MNHEY and CDR2 SMNVEV (reference sequence). The DNA of the CDR3 is TGTGCCAGCAGTGAGACAGGGATGAGGAATGAAAAACTGTTTTTT. This sequence encodes CASSETGMRNEKLFF.

The chain couples TRBV7-9 to TRBJ2-1; no firm D call. CDR1 is SEHNR and CDR2 is FQNEAQ in the germline V gene (reference sequence). The CDR3 loop spans 11 amino acids. V was trimmed by 3 bases and J by 6 bases, leaving 3 bases between them. CDR3 sequence: CASSFSNEQFF. The CDR3 bases are TGTGCCAGCAGCTTTAGCAATGAGCAGTTCTTC.

V usage is TRBV5-1 and J usage is TRBJ1-4; 8 bases align to TRBD1. V lost 0 bases to trimming and J lost 1 base; unmatched junction nucleotides: 5. This CDR3 comprises 17 residues. Germline values: CDR1 SGHRS, CDR2 YFSETQ. CDR3 sequence reads: CASSLGRQGLTNEKLFF. The CDR3 DNA sequence: TGCGCCAGCAGCTTGGGGAGACAGGGGCTAACTAATGAAAAACTGTTTTTT.

This rearrangement joins TRBV19 to TRBJ2-7; perhaps TRBD1 as D (5 bases). V was cut by 3 bases and J by 2 bases, with 14 bases left in between. Germline values: CDR1 LNHDA, CDR2 SQIVND (reference sequence). The CDR3 length is 15 residues. Here the CDR3 DNA reads TGTGCCAGTAGTATTCGTACAGGTGGGCCCTACGAGCAGTACTTC. Encoded protein: CASSIRTGGPYEQYF. The variable domain in full, with the rest retrieved from reference TRBV19 and TRBJ2-7, is DGGITQSPKYLFRKEGQNVTLSCEQNLNHDAMYWYRQDPGQGLRLIYYSQIVNDFQKGDIAEGYSVSREKKESFPLTVTSAQKNPTAFYLCASSIRTGGPYEQYFGPGTRLTVT.

This chain uses TRBV5-1 with TRBJ2-1; perhaps TRBD1 as D (5 bases). The CDR3 runs to 15 residues. Germline V gene lookup returns CDR1 SGHRS and CDR2 YFSETQ. Trimming took 0 bases from V and 2 from J, leaving 9 bases between them. CDR3 bases: TGCGCCAGCAGCTTGGATCAGGGCGCCTACAATGAGCAGTTCTTC. This encodes CASSLDQGAYNEQFF.

This chain links TRBV6-5 with TRBJ1-4; possibly TRBD1 for D (6 bases). Germline CDR1 MNHEY, CDR2 SVGAGI. This CDR3 is built from 15 residues. V was clipped by 0 bases and J by 8 bases, with 13 bases between them. DNA of the CDR3: TGTGCCAGCAGTTACTCTTCAGGGGCATCAGAAAAACTGTTTTTT. Translation: CASSYSSGASEKLFF.

This clone appeared a single time. V is TRBV19 and J is TRBJ2-4; a possible D gene is TRBD2 (5 bases). With 5 bases removed from V and 2 bases from J, the gap between germline ends came to 13 bases. The CDR3 consists of 15 residues. CDR1 LNHDA and CDR2 SQIVND come from the germline V gene (reference sequence). The CDR3 region is CASSGWEPSKNIQYF. CDR3 DNA: TGTGCCAGTAGTGGCTGGGAGCCGTCCAAAAACATTCAGTACTTC.

This clone was seen only once. The rearrangement uses TRBV5-1 and TRBJ1-3; no clear D gene. Trimming stripped 4 bases from V and 0 bases from J, with 11 bases between. The CDR3 loop spans 15 amino acids. Germline CDR1 reads SGHRS; CDR2 reads YFSETQ. As DNA, the CDR3 is TGCGCCAGCAGCATCTCCGGGAGCTCTGGAAACACCATATATTTT. This encodes CASSISGSSGNTIYF.

This clone has a single count. In DNA form, the CDR3 reads TGTGCCAGCTCAGGACAGTTGGATCAGCCCCAGCATTTT. This codes for CASSGQLDQPQHF. The V gene is TRBV18, the J gene TRBJ1-5, with D possibly being TRBD1 (6 bases). The germline CDR1 and CDR2 sequences are KGHSH and LQKENI. There are 13 residues in the CDR3. V lost 5 bases and J 5 bases, leaving 10 bases between the germline ends.

The chain carries TRBV23-1 and TRBJ1-5, with 7 bases fitting TRBD1. TRBV23-1 is an ORF, with its function uncertain. Trimming cost V 1 base and J 2 bases; bases outside gene matches: 17. The CDR3 is made up of 20 amino acids. The CDR3 region is CASSQCQGTVTTRGNQPQHF. CDR3 nucleotides: TGCGCCAGCAGTCAATGCCAGGGGACAGTGACCACGAGGGGCAATCAGCCCCAGCATTTT.

The V and J genes are TRBV5-1 and TRBJ1-2; D gene ambiguous. CDR1 and CDR2 (germline): SGHRS, YFSETQ. This CDR3 region has 14 residues. Between the trimmed V and J ends, which lost 4 bases and 3 bases, there was a span of 13 bases. The CDR3 here is CASSPREADYGYTF. In DNA form, the CDR3 reads TGCGCCAGCAGCCCCCGGGAGGCTGACTATGGCTACACCTTC.

V is TRBV29-1 and J is TRBJ1-3; 9 nucleotides agree with TRBD1. The CDR3 has 14 residues. Germline values: CDR1 SQVTM, CDR2 ANQGSEA. After removal of 6 bases from V and 1 base from J, the junction contained 4 bases not matched to a gene. Here the CDR3 reads CSVGTGTSGNTIYF. The CDR3 DNA reads as TGCAGCGTAGGGACAGGGACTTCTGGAAACACCATATATTTT.

This clone has just one count. The chain is built from TRBV6-4 and TRBJ1-3; 7 bases fit TRBD1. The CDR3 sequence is 15 residues long. Germline V CDR1 and CDR2: MRHNA, SNTAGT. Trimming removed 0 bases from V and 5 bases from J; junction bases left unmatched: 4. The CDR3 protein is CASSDSRGQRNTIYF. In nucleotides, the CDR3 is TGTGCCAGCAGTGACTCGAGGGGGCAGAGAAACACCATATATTTT.

The V and J genes are TRBV5-6 and TRBJ2-1; 7 bases fit TRBD1. Looked up from germline, CDR1 is SGHDT and CDR2 is YYEEEE. This CDR3 is 15 amino acids long. Trimming took 7 bases from V and 6 from J; bases not matched to a gene: 13. The CDR3 sequence: CASEQGTGIFNEQFF. The CDR3, as DNA: TGTGCCAGCGAACAGGGGACCGGGATTTTCAATGAGCAGTTCTTC.

This chain uses TRBV7-6 with TRBJ2-2; the D is unclear. CDR3 length: 14 amino acids. CDR1 and CDR2 from the germline V gene are SGHVS and FNYEAQ. V was pared by 5 bases and J by 6 bases, with 13 bases between. In nucleotides, the CDR3 is TGTGCCAGCAGCCCCCCCTTTCGCGCCGGGGAGCTGTTTTTT. Translating it yields CASSPPFRAGELFF.

The chain joins TRBV28 to TRBJ1-5; 10 positions agree with TRBD1. Germline V CDR1 and CDR2: MDHEN, SYDVKM. The CDR3 runs 16 residues. Trimming at V came to 8 bases and at J to 5 bases, leaving 12 bases not matched to a gene. The DNA for the CDR3 is TGTGCCAGCGGGGGGGGAGCGGGACAGGGGTATCAGCCCCAGCATTTT. Its protein product is CASGGGAGQGYQPQHF.

V gene TRBV7-8 combines with J gene TRBJ1-2, with 9 nucleotides matching TRBD1. The V and J ends lost 4 bases and 4 bases, in that order; junction bases with no gene match: 10. The germline V gene has CDR1 SGHVS and CDR2 FQNEAQ. The CDR3 runs 16 residues. The CDR3 loop reads CASSSQQGASLYGYTF. CDR3 sequence (DNA): TGTGCCAGCAGCTCTCAACAGGGGGCCTCCCTCTATGGCTACACCTTC.

This clone was found a few times. The chain is built from TRBV30 and TRBJ2-1; 7 bases line up with TRBD2. The J segment lost 7 bases and the V segment lost 4 bases, leaving 7 bases of the junction unmatched. This CDR3 is built from 13 residues. Germline V gene data show CDR1 as GTSNPN and CDR2 as SVGIG (reference sequence). The CDR3 protein is CAWTTGTTNEQFF. CDR3 nucleotide sequence: TGTGCCTGGACAACCGGGACTACAAATGAGCAGTTCTTC. The full variable domain, with the rest looked up from reference TRBV30 and TRBJ2-1, is SQTIHQWPATLVQPVGSPLSLECTVEGTSNPNLYWYRQAAGRGLQLLFYSVGIGQISSEVPQNLSASRPQDRQFILSSKKLLLSDSGFYLCAWTTGTTNEQFFGPGTRLTVL.

The chain is built from TRBV28 and TRBJ1-6, with no clear D. The CDR3 has 15 amino acids. Germline CDR1 reads MDHEN; CDR2 reads SYDVKM. V was cut by 5 bases and J by 4 bases, with 12 bases left in between. For the CDR3, the DNA is TGTGCCAGCAGTGCCCGGACGGGATATAATTCACCCCTCCACTTT. Protein sequence: CASSARTGYNSPLHF.

The chain combines TRBV19 with TRBJ2-3, with D possibly TRBD1 on 5 matching bases. V was trimmed by 6 bases and J by 4 bases, leaving 8 bases between them. The V gene's germline CDR1 is LNHDA and CDR2 SQIVND (reference sequence). The CDR3 contains 12 residues. The CDR3 DNA reads TGTGCCAGTAGCCAGGGCCCAGATACGCAGTATTTT. It is translated as CASSQGPDTQYF. Combining the CDR3 with reference TRBV19 and TRBJ2-3 gives the whole variable domain DGGITQSPKYLFRKEGQNVTLSCEQNLNHDAMYWYRQDPGQGLRLIYYSQIVNDFQKGDIAEGYSVSREKKESFPLTVTSAQKNPTAFYLCASSQGPDTQYFGPGTRLTVL.

This rearrangement joins TRBV28 to TRBJ2-7; D is undetermined. From germline, CDR1 is MDHEN and CDR2 SYDVKM. V gave up 2 bases and J gave up 4 bases, with 9 bases separating them. CDR3 length: 13 residues. CDR3 DNA: TGTGCCAGCAGTTTACCCCAAACTTACGAGCAGTACTTC. Its protein product is CASSLPQTYEQYF. Variable domain in full (rest from reference TRBV28 and TRBJ2-7): DVKVTQSSRYLVKRTGEKVFLECVQDMDHENMFWYRQDPGLGLRLIYFSYDVKMKEKGDIPEGYSVSREKKERFSLILESASTNQTSMYLCASSLPQTYEQYFGPGTRLTVT.

The V and J genes are TRBV9 and TRBJ2-2; 9 nucleotides line up with TRBD2. The CDR3 consists of 15 residues. V lost 3 bases and J lost 8; bases outside the gene matches: 8. CDR1 SGDLS and CDR2 YYNGEE come from the germline V gene. Here the CDR3 DNA reads TGTGCCAGCAGCGGTTGGCGGGGGGGCGAAGGGGAGCTGTTTTTT. Amino acid sequence: CASSGWRGGEGELFF.

This clone was found once. The J gene is TRBJ2-5, the V gene TRBV7-2; D gene uncertain. Germline assignment: CDR1 SGHTA and CDR2 FQGNSA. This CDR3 spans 11 amino acids. The V gene lost 4 bases and the J gene lost 6 bases, with 6 bases spanning the gap. The CDR3 loop is CASSSLKTQYF. The CDR3 region has the DNA TGTGCCAGCAGCTCACTGAAGACCCAGTACTTC.

The rearrangement uses TRBV11-2 and TRBJ2-5; a weak D match, TRBD2 (5 bases). The CDR3 contains 16 residues. From germline, CDR1 is SGHAT and CDR2 FQNNGV. Trimming cost V 4 bases and J 6 bases, with 21 bases left between them. CDR3 region: CASSSLHPRVGQTQYF. CDR3 sequence (DNA): TGTGCCAGCAGCTCTCTCCACCCGCGGGTCGGTCAGACCCAGTACTTC.

The chain links TRBV7-6 to TRBJ2-5; possible D gene TRBD2, 5 bases. Trimming took 4 bases from V and 5 from J, leaving 17 bases between them. Germline V CDR1 and CDR2: SGHVS, FNYEAQ. The CDR3 sequence is 15 residues long. CDR3 nucleotide sequence: TGTGCCAGCAGCTCAGGAACGGACTTTATTGAGACCCAGTACTTC. This encodes CASSSGTDFIETQYF. Drawing the rest from reference TRBV7-6 and TRBJ2-5, the complete variable domain is GAGVSQSPRYKVTKRGQDVALRCDPISGHVSLYWYRQALGQGPEFLTYFNYEAQQDKSGLPNDRFSAERPEGSISTLTIQRTEQRDSAMYRCASSSGTDFIETQYFGPGTRLLVL.

The chain is built from TRBV30 and TRBJ1-5; maybe TRBD1 (6 bases). The CDR3 loop spans 16 amino acids. V lost 2 bases and J lost 0, with 14 bases in between. Germline-derived CDR1 and CDR2 are GTSNPN and SVGIG (reference sequence). The CDR3: CAWSYPGTNSNQPQHF. CDR3 nucleotides: TGTGCCTGGAGTTACCCCGGGACAAATAGCAATCAGCCCCAGCATTTT.

This chain joins TRBV5-4 and TRBJ1-2; 9 bases are shared with TRBD1. Trimming took 1 base from V and 6 from J; bases not matched to a gene: 4. The germline gives CDR1 SGHNT, CDR2 YYREEE (reference sequence). This CDR3 is 14 amino acids long. Here the CDR3 DNA reads TGTGCCAGCAGCTTGACAGGGGGCGTGGATGGCTACACCTTC. This sequence encodes CASSLTGGVDGYTF.